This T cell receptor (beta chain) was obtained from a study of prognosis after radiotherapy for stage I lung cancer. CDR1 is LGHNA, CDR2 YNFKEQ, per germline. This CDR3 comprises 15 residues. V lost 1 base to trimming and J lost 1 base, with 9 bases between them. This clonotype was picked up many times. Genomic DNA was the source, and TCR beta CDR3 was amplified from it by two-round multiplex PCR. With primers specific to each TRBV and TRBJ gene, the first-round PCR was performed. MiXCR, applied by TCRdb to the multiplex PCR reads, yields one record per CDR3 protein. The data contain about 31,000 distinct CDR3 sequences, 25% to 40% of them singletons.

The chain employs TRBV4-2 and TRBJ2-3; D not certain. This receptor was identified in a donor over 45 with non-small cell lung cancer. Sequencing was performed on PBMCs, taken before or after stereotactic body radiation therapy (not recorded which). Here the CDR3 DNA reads TGTGCCAGCAGCCAAGGTGCTCAGGGCACAGATACGCAGTATTTT. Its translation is CASSQGAQGTDTQYF.